These 30 T cell receptor beta chains originate from one sample sequenced in a study of T-cell memory formation after mild COVID-19. TCRdb reanalysed the 5' RACE reads using MiXCR and keeps one entry per CDR3 protein. The sample contains approximately 580,000 distinct CDR3 sequences, about a fifth of which appear only once. Sample: PBMCs or a T cell subset sorted from them (not recorded which). These receptor sequences come from an adult woman who had mild COVID-19 (a few samples of this study predate the infection). Cell type and time point are not known.

J is TRBJ2-7 and V is TRBV4-2, with 10 nucleotides matching TRBD1. This CDR3 has 16 amino acids. With 1 base clipped from V and 5 bases from J, the junction kept 8 bases outside the gene matches. Per the germline V gene, CDR1 is LGHNA and CDR2 is YNFKEQ. This CDR3 reads CASSQARGQGRNEQYF. The CDR3 nucleotides are TGTGCCAGCAGCCAAGCCAGGGGACAGGGGAGGAACGAGCAGTACTTC.

This clonotype was recorded a few times. The chain recombines TRBV29-1 with TRBJ2-1; D is unclear. The ends were cut back, 4 bases at V and 6 bases at J, with 7 bases in the middle. The CDR3 spans 11 residues. The germline V gene has CDR1 SQVTM and CDR2 ANQGSEA. The CDR3 DNA reads TGCAGCGTTGGGGAAGGCAATGAGCAGTTCTTC. Amino acid sequence: CSVGEGNEQFF.

V is TRBV6-5 and J is TRBJ1-6, with D perhaps TRBD1 (6 bases). Trimming stripped 1 base from V and 6 bases from J, with 19 bases between. Germline CDR1 reads MNHEY; CDR2 reads SVGAGI. The CDR3 contains 18 residues. The CDR3 bases are TGTGCCAGCAGTTACTTCGAACCCCGGGCAGGGGTTAATTCACCCCTCCACTTT. Encoded protein: CASSYFEPRAGVNSPLHF.

This clonotype was picked up a small number of times. V gene TRBV6-5 combines with J gene TRBJ1-3, with 9 bases identical to TRBD1. V trimming: 8 bases; J trimming: 3 bases; junction bases outside the gene matches: 8. Germline loops: CDR1 MNHEY, CDR2 SVGAGI. The CDR3 sequence is 15 residues long. The CDR3 sequence: CASGPGQGVGNTIYF. CDR3 in DNA: TGTGCCAGCGGACCGGGACAGGGTGTTGGAAACACCATATATTTT.

The CDR3 spells CASSLPRRQGRLWSTEAFF. The CDR3 DNA is TGTGCCAGCAGCTTGCCAAGACGACAGGGGAGACTTTGGAGCACTGAAGCTTTCTTT. The V call is TRBV5-6, the J call TRBJ1-1; 8 bases map to TRBD1. Per germline, CDR1 SGHDT and CDR2 YYEEEE. CDR3 size: 19 residues. Trimming cost V 1 base and J 4 bases; bases outside gene matches: 18.

This rearrangement joins TRBV20-1 to TRBJ2-5; 9 bases line up with TRBD2. Germline loops: CDR1 DFQATT, CDR2 SNEGSKA (reference sequence). V shed 0 bases, J shed 5 bases, and the junction held 7 bases outside the gene matches. The CDR3 is made up of 15 amino acids. CDR3 in amino acids: CSAREPGTSLETQYF. The CDR3 DNA is TGCAGTGCTAGAGAGCCCGGGACTAGCCTTGAGACCCAGTACTTC.

In this sample, this clonotype turned up once. The chain links TRBV6-5 to TRBJ2-2, with D possibly being TRBD1 (5 bases). Germline lookup yields CDR1 MNHEY and CDR2 SVGAGI. V lost 8 bases and J 2 bases, leaving 12 bases between the germline ends. The CDR3 contains 14 residues. DNA for the CDR3: TGTGCCAGCGGGCCGACAGTTAACACCGGGGAGCTGTTTTTT. Amino acids: CASGPTVNTGELFF.

This clonotype has a handful of counts. The chain couples TRBV5-1 to TRBJ2-2; 9 nucleotides agree with TRBD1. The germline V gene has CDR1 SGHRS and CDR2 YFSETQ. The CDR3 is 15 amino acids. V trimming: 2 bases; J trimming: 8 bases; junction bases outside the gene matches: 7. The CDR3 DNA sequence: TGCGCCAGCAGCTTTACGGGACAGGGTCCGGGGGAGCTGTTTTTT. This gives the protein CASSFTGQGPGELFF.

In this sample, this clonotype turned up many times. This chain connects TRBV19 to TRBJ1-1, with D tentatively TRBD1 (5 bases). Germline values: CDR1 LNHDA, CDR2 SQIVND (reference sequence). V lost 11 bases to trimming and J lost 4 bases, with 14 bases between them. CDR3 size: 12 residues. Written as DNA, the CDR3 is TGTGCCTGCGCCAGGGCATCCACTGAAGCTTTCTTT. Residues: CACARASTEAFF.

The chain combines TRBV6-1 with TRBJ1-2; perhaps TRBD1 as D (5 bases). Germline CDR1 MNHNS, CDR2 SASEGT. V was pared by 3 bases and J by 1 base, with 18 bases between. The CDR3 covers 17 residues. The CDR3 nucleotides are TGTGCCAGCAGTGAGGTGAGGGTGACAGCCGGTAACTATGGCTACACCTTC. Encoded protein: CASSEVRVTAGNYGYTF.

In this sample, this clonotype turned up many times. The genes are TRBV5-6 and TRBJ1-1; maybe TRBD1 (5 bases). V was pared by 3 bases and J by 1 base, with 10 bases between. The germline CDR1 and CDR2 sequences are SGHDT and YYEEEE. CDR3 length: 14 amino acids. The CDR3 protein is CASSWGRGNTEAFF. CDR3 sequence (DNA): TGTGCCAGCAGCTGGGGCCGCGGGAACACTGAAGCTTTCTTT.

This chain joins TRBV11-2 and TRBJ2-7; 7 bases agree with TRBD1. Unmatched junction bases numbered 4, after V lost 4 bases and J lost 4 bases. CDR1 SGHAT and CDR2 FQNNGV come from the germline V gene. The CDR3 runs to 13 residues. CDR3: CASSSRDRYEQYF. The CDR3 DNA follows: TGTGCCAGCAGCTCCCGGGACAGATACGAGCAGTACTTC.

This clonotype was recorded a few times. The chain employs TRBV5-1 and TRBJ1-5; D remains unclear. With 0 bases removed from V and 6 bases from J, the gap between germline ends came to 13 bases. CDR1 and CDR2 (germline): SGHRS, YFSETQ. This CDR3 has 15 amino acids. CDR3 DNA: TGCGCCAGCAGCTTGGACAGCCTAAGTGGTCAGCCCCAGCATTTT. Amino acid sequence: CASSLDSLSGQPQHF.

This clonotype appeared a few times. The V and J genes are TRBV7-2 and TRBJ1-5, with TRBD1 as a possible D gene (6 bases). From germline, CDR1 is SGHTA and CDR2 FQGNSA. The length of the CDR3 is 14 residues. V shed 3 bases and J shed 4 bases, with 10 bases lying between them. CDR3 nucleotides: TGTGCCAGCAGCTTTCCGGGGGCGAATCAGCCCCAGCATTTT. Translated: CASSFPGANQPQHF. Looking up the rest from reference TRBV7-2 and TRBJ1-5 gives the full variable domain: GAGVSQSPSNKVTEKGKDVELRCDPISGHTALYWYRQSLGQGLEFLIYFQGNSAPDKSGLPSDRFSAERTGGSVSTLTIQRTQQEDSAVYLCASSFPGANQPQHFGDGTRLSIL.

The chain is built from TRBV18 and TRBJ1-1; 8 positions match TRBD1. This CDR3 is 14 amino acids long. Unmatched junction bases numbered 5, after V lost 3 bases and J lost 5 bases. The germline gives CDR1 KGHSH, CDR2 LQKENI. CDR3 sequence (DNA): TGTGCCAGCTCACCGAACAGGGGGGGGACTGAAGCTTTCTTT. This translates into CASSPNRGGTEAFF.

This clonotype was observed a few times. This chain uses TRBV3-1 with TRBJ1-1; D is possibly TRBD1 (6 bases). The CDR3 sequence is 13 residues long. Looked up from germline, CDR1 is LGHDT and CDR2 is YNNKEL (reference sequence). Trimming took off 2 bases at V and 6 bases at J, with 10 bases between the two ends. The CDR3 sequence is CASSQLQGSEAFF. The CDR3 DNA reads as TGTGCCAGCAGCCAACTTCAGGGGTCTGAAGCTTTCTTT.

The chain employs TRBV7-9 and TRBJ2-7; D is unresolved. Trimming took 1 base from V and 5 from J, leaving 6 bases between them. CDR3 length: 12 residues. Germline assignment: CDR1 SEHNR and CDR2 FQNEAQ (reference sequence). In DNA form, the CDR3 reads TGTGCCAGCAGCTTAGACACCGACGAGCAGTACTTC. It codes for CASSLDTDEQYF.

This chain joins TRBV20-1 and TRBJ2-1; TRBD2 matches at 7 bases. This CDR3 comprises 11 residues. V dropped 6 bases and J dropped 8; count of bases not matched to a gene: 4. Germline V gene data show CDR1 as DFQATT and CDR2 as SNEGSKA (reference sequence). The CDR3 region is CSAPTSYEQFF. DNA of the CDR3: TGCAGTGCCCCGACTAGCTATGAGCAGTTCTTC.

This clonotype was counted a few times. V usage is TRBV10-3 and J usage is TRBJ2-1, with 9 bases aligning to TRBD2. Trimming took 2 bases from V and 9 from J; bases not matched to a gene: 8. The length of the CDR3 is 15 residues. Germline assignment: CDR1 ENHRY and CDR2 SYGVKD. This chain's CDR3 is CAISEARGGQSEQFF. The CDR3 region has the DNA TGTGCCATCAGTGAGGCGCGGGGGGGCCAAAGTGAGCAGTTCTTC.

This clonotype has more than one count but fewer than ten. This chain links TRBV20-1 with TRBJ2-7; 8 bases fit TRBD2. The germline V gene encodes CDR1 DFQATT and CDR2 SNEGSKA (reference sequence). V was clipped by 5 bases and J by 4 bases; unmatched bases: 13. The CDR3 has 15 amino acids. The CDR3 bases are TGCAGTGCTGTCGGACTATTCGCGGGGGGTTACGAGCAGTACTTC. It is translated as CSAVGLFAGGYEQYF.

This clonotype was seen only a few times. The chain employs TRBV5-5 and TRBJ1-6; a weak D match, TRBD1 (5 bases). CDR1 SGHKS and CDR2 YYEKEE come from the germline V gene (reference sequence). V shed 3 bases and J shed 10 bases, with 17 bases lying between them. CDR3 length: 15 amino acids. CDR3 amino acids: CASSWRLFGGSPLHF. The CDR3 nucleotides are TGTGCCAGCAGCTGGAGACTTTTCGGGGGATCACCCCTCCACTTT.

This clonotype has a handful of counts. This chain links TRBV20-1 with TRBJ2-7, with D perhaps matching TRBD1 (5 bases). The CDR3 length is 12 residues. Per germline, CDR1 DFQATT and CDR2 SNEGSKA (reference sequence). Between the trimmed V and J ends, which lost 6 bases and 5 bases, there was a span of 14 bases. CDR3 loop: CSAIARAHEQYF. In DNA form, the CDR3 reads TGCAGTGCCATTGCCAGGGCTCACGAGCAGTACTTC.

The rearrangement links TRBV6-2 or TRBV6-3 to TRBJ2-7; weak D call: TRBD2 (5 bases). Trimming left V 6 bases short and J 5 bases short, with 17 bases between. The V gene's germline CDR1 is MNHEY and CDR2 SVGEGT. The CDR3 covers 14 residues. As DNA, the CDR3 is TGTGCCAGCAGGGACGGGGTGTGGGTCCACGAGCAGTACTTC. It specifies CASRDGVWVHEQYF.

CDR3 bases: TGTGCCAGCTCAACGCCAGGGTATGGCTACACCTTC. This gives the protein CASSTPGYGYTF. The chain combines TRBV6-6 with TRBJ1-2; TRBD1 might be the D (5 bases). Per germline, CDR1 MNHNY and CDR2 SVGAGI (reference sequence). Trimming pared 8 bases from V and 5 bases from J, leaving 12 bases between. There are 12 residues in the CDR3.

The chain carries TRBV19 and TRBJ2-2, with 7 bases that match TRBD1. The ends lost 5 bases at V and 8 bases at J; junction bases unmatched: 8. This CDR3 is built from 14 residues. Germline-derived CDR1 and CDR2 are LNHDA and SQIVND (reference sequence). This chain's CDR3 is CASSYGQALGELFF. The DNA of the CDR3 is TGTGCCAGTAGTTACGGACAGGCACTTGGGGAGCTGTTTTTT.

The chain employs TRBV10-3 and TRBJ2-2; TRBD2 aligns across 15 bases. Unmatched junction bases numbered 4, after V lost 3 bases and J lost 5 bases. The CDR3 has 17 amino acids. Germline values: CDR1 ENHRY, CDR2 SYGVKD. The CDR3 bases are TGTGCCATCAGTGACCACGGGACTAGCGGGAGGACCGGGGAGCTGTTTTTT. The encoded protein is CAISDHGTSGRTGELFF.

This clonotype was seen a handful of times. The CDR3 sequence: CASSDPTAGGQVEQYF. CDR3 nucleotide sequence: TGTGCCAGCAGCGACCCCACAGCGGGAGGCCAGGTCGAGCAGTACTTC. This chain links TRBV7-9 with TRBJ2-7; 9 bases line up with TRBD2. Germline loops: CDR1 SEHNR, CDR2 FQNEAQ (reference sequence). The J segment lost 6 bases and the V segment lost 5 bases, leaving 14 bases of the junction unmatched. There are 16 residues in the CDR3.

The rearrangement uses TRBV7-9 and TRBJ1-5, with D uncertain. This CDR3 comprises 13 residues. V was shortened by 1 base and J by 7 bases, with 8 bases between the two germline ends. Germline V gene data show CDR1 as SEHNR and CDR2 as FQNEAQ (reference sequence). The CDR3 nucleotides read TGTGCCAGCAGCTTAGGGGTAACACAGCCCCAGCATTTT. Protein: CASSLGVTQPQHF.

A few counts support this clonotype. The chain couples TRBV6-5 to TRBJ2-7; 9 nucleotides agree with TRBD2. Germline trimming cut 0 bases from V and 2 bases from J; bases unmatched to any gene: 5. CDR1 is MNHEY, CDR2 SVGAGI, per germline. The CDR3 spans 16 residues. CDR3 protein: CASSYSQAGGPYEQYF. CDR3 in DNA: TGTGCCAGCAGTTACTCACAAGCGGGAGGCCCCTACGAGCAGTACTTC.

The V call is TRBV4-1, the J call TRBJ2-5, with D unresolved. Germline V gene lookup returns CDR1 MGHRA and CDR2 YSYEKL. The CDR3 is 16 residues long. The V and J ends lost 4 bases and 0 bases respectively, with 15 bases between them. CDR3 DNA: TGCGCCAGCAGCCGTCCTGGGTTCAGGAACCAAGAGACCCAGTACTTC. Translated: CASSRPGFRNQETQYF.